The T cell receptor (beta chain) described here comes from a study of T cells after yellow fever vaccination. After removal of 7 bases from V and 5 bases from J, the junction contained 8 bases not matched to a gene. Germline CDR1 SGHAT, CDR2 FQNNGV. The CDR3 spans 14 residues. TCRdb recomputed calls from the 5' RACE reads with MiXCR, one row per CDR3 protein. Of 510,000 or so distinct CDR3 sequences in the sample, roughly 21% were seen once. This TCR was sampled from a man aged 25-40 years who received the YFV17D yellow fever vaccine. Sample: PBMCs, taken 15 days after the yellow fever booster vaccination. This chain connects TRBV11-2 to TRBJ2-3, with 8 bases identical to TRBD2. This chain's CDR3 is CASTPGLDRDTQYF. In DNA, the CDR3 is TGTGCCAGCACGCCGGGACTAGATAGAGATACGCAGTATTTT.